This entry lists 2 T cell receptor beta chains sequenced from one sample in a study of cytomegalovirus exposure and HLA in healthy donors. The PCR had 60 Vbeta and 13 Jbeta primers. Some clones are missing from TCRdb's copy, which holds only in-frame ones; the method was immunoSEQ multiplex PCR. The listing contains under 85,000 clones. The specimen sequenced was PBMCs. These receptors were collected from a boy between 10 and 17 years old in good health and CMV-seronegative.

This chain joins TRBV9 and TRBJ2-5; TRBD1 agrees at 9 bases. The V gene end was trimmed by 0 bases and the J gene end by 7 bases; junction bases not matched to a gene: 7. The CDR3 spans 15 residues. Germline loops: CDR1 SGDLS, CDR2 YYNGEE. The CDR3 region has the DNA TGTGCCAGCAGCGTAGATCTTCGGGACAGGGCGACCCAGTACTTC. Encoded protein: CASSVDLRDRATQYF. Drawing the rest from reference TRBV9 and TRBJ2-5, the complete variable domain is DSGVTQTPKHLITATGQRVTLRCSPRSGDLSVYWYQQSLDQGLQFLIQYYNGEERAKGNILERFSAQQFPDLHSELNLSSLELGDSALYFCASSVDLRDRATQYFGPGTRLLVL.

The chain's CDR3 is CASSQGITGGEAFF. The DNA of the CDR3 is TGCGCCAGCAGCCAAGGCATAACAGGCGGTGAGGCTTTCTTT. V gene TRBV4-3 combines with J gene TRBJ1-1; TRBD1 might be the D (5 bases). Trimming stripped 1 base from V and 11 bases from J, with 17 bases between. The CDR3 contains 14 residues. Germline V gene lookup returns CDR1 LGHNA and CDR2 YSLEER.